The 15 T cell receptor beta chains listed next were all sequenced from one sample in a study of T cells in Graves' hyperthyroidism and ophthalmopathy. TCR beta CDR3 sequences were amplified from RNA transcripts. An initial round of RT-PCR targeting the TCR CDR3 relied on the HTBI primer set. TCRdb itself ran the multiplex PCR reads through MiXCR, one entry per CDR3 protein. The data show about 270,000 distinct CDR3 sequences, roughly 22% seen once. The sequenced material came from blood. These receptors came from a man younger than 45 with Graves' ophthalmopathy.

This clonotype occurred a few times. V and J are TRBV9 and TRBJ1-6, with a weak D call TRBD1 (6 bases). Germline lookup yields CDR1 SGDLS and CDR2 YYNGEE. V was cut by 2 bases and J by 6 bases, with 9 bases left in between. The CDR3 is 14 amino acids. CDR3 protein: CASSVRGSNSPLHF. DNA of the CDR3: TGTGCCAGCAGCGTGAGGGGGTCTAATTCACCCCTCCACTTT.

This clonotype was counted between two and nine times. The rearrangement joins TRBV29-1 to TRBJ2-7; possible D gene TRBD2, 6 bases. Germline CDR1 reads SQVTM; CDR2 reads ANQGSEA. Trimming left V 1 base short and J 2 bases short, with 9 bases between. The length of the CDR3 is 13 residues. The CDR3 is CSVEGGETYEQYF. DNA for the CDR3: TGCAGCGTTGAAGGGGGGGAAACCTACGAGCAGTACTTC.

This clonotype was counted a few times. The chain has TRBV6-2 or TRBV6-3 and TRBJ2-3; TRBD2 might be the D (6 bases). Trimming stripped 7 bases from V and 2 bases from J, with 22 bases between. The CDR3 is made up of 17 amino acids. Germline loops: CDR1 MNHEY, CDR2 SVGEGT. CDR3 DNA: TGTGCCAGCAATGTAAACAGCGGGTCCGTGTCCACAGATACGCAGTATTTT. Translation gives CASNVNSGSVSTDTQYF.

This clonotype has more than one count but fewer than ten. The rearrangement links TRBV6-5 to TRBJ1-5; 7 positions match TRBD1. Germline-derived CDR1 and CDR2 are MNHEY and SVGAGI. CDR3 length: 17 residues. V gave up 0 bases and J gave up 5 bases; unmatched junction bases: 10. The CDR3 sequence is CASSYSRYYQGDQPQHF. The CDR3 DNA is TGTGCCAGCAGTTACTCGAGATATTATCAGGGGGATCAGCCCCAGCATTTT.

This clonotype turned up a few times. The chain uses TRBV20-1 and TRBJ2-1; no clear D. Germline V gene lookup returns CDR1 DFQATT and CDR2 SNEGSKA (reference sequence). The germline V and J ends were trimmed by 2 bases and 6 bases, with 8 bases remaining between them. CDR3 length equals 12 residues. The CDR3 DNA follows: TGCAGTGCTAGAACGTACGTCAATGAGCAGTTCTTC. Translated, it gives CSARTYVNEQFF.

In its sample, this clonotype was seen a few times. The rearrangement uses TRBV12-3 or TRBV12-4 and TRBJ1-3, with D possibly TRBD1 on 5 matching bases. This CDR3 spans 14 amino acids. The V end lost 7 bases, the J end lost 2 bases, and 12 bases lay between the germline ends. CDR3 region: CASKKAGTGNTIYF. CDR3 nucleotides: TGTGCCAGCAAAAAAGCAGGGACTGGAAACACCATATATTTT.

V is TRBV5-1 and J is TRBJ2-7; 8 bases map to TRBD2. The ends lost 4 bases at V and 2 bases at J; junction bases unmatched: 8. The CDR3 sequence is 15 residues long. Germline assignment: CDR1 SGHRS and CDR2 YFSETQ. CDR3 loop: CASSGSAGAAYEQYF. The CDR3 DNA reads TGCGCCAGCAGCGGCTCAGCGGGAGCAGCCTACGAGCAGTACTTC.

This clonotype has just a few counts. V usage is TRBV27 and J usage is TRBJ2-3; D possibly uses TRBD1 or TRBD2 (5 bases each). The CDR3 is 13 residues long. Germline assignment: CDR1 MNHEY and CDR2 SMNVEV (reference sequence). Trimming took 6 bases from V and 11 from J, leaving 18 bases between them. The CDR3 coding sequence is TGTGCCAGCAGACCGGGACCTCGGGCGGGGCAGTATTTT. Translation gives CASRPGPRAGQYF.

In this sample, this clonotype turned up many times. The chain couples TRBV2 to TRBJ1-5, with a tentative D call TRBD1 (6 bases). Germline V CDR1 and CDR2: SNHLY, FYNNEI. This CDR3 spans 16 amino acids. V lost 8 bases to trimming and J lost 4 bases, with 21 bases between them. Here the CDR3 reads CASALATTGLNQPQHF. CDR3 bases: TGTGCCAGCGCCTTGGCTACTACAGGGCTAAATCAGCCCCAGCATTTT.

The rearrangement uses TRBV15 and TRBJ2-6, with TRBD1 identical over 12 bases. The V gene end was trimmed by 1 base and the J gene end by 4 bases; junction bases not matched to a gene: 2. The CDR3 consists of 17 residues. CDR1 is LNHNV and CDR2 is YYDKDF in the germline V gene (reference sequence). CDR3: CATSRGDRGPGANVLTF. As DNA, the CDR3 is TGTGCCACCAGCAGAGGGGACAGGGGGCCCGGGGCCAACGTCCTGACTTTC.

The chain has TRBV4-2 and TRBJ2-6, with a weak D call TRBD1 (7 bases). The CDR3 is made up of 19 amino acids. V was shortened by 0 bases and J by 0 bases, with 15 bases between the two germline ends. In germline, CDR1 is LGHNA, CDR2 YNFKEQ. The CDR3 loop reads CASSQDGGGPFSGANVLTF. CDR3 nucleotides: TGTGCCAGCAGCCAAGATGGAGGGGGCCCTTTCTCTGGGGCCAACGTCCTGACTTTC.

Ten or more counts support this clonotype. This sequence joins TRBV28 and TRBJ2-7, with 7 bases fitting TRBD1. The V gene's germline CDR1 is MDHEN and CDR2 SYDVKM. Trimming removed 6 bases from V and 1 base from J; junction bases left unmatched: 9. The CDR3 has 15 residues. The CDR3, as DNA: TGTGCCAGCAGACTATTAGGGGGCCTTTCCTACGAGCAGTACTTC. This gives the protein CASRLLGGLSYEQYF.

The chain has TRBV7-8 and TRBJ2-1; 8 positions match TRBD1. The CDR3 is 14 residues long. Germline V CDR1 and CDR2: SGHVS, FQNEAQ. Trimming cost V 3 bases and J 5 bases; bases outside gene matches: 3. CDR3 amino acids: CASSLVRGHNEQFF. The CDR3 DNA follows: TGTGCCAGCAGCTTGGTCAGGGGGCACAATGAGCAGTTCTTC.

Ten or more counts support this clonotype. This rearrangement joins TRBV24-1 to TRBJ1-2; TRBD1 aligns across 8 bases. The CDR3 loop spans 15 amino acids. V lost 7 bases, J lost 4 bases, and 10 bases stayed unmatched. Germline loops: CDR1 KGHDR, CDR2 SFDVKD. The CDR3 here is CATRPGRGRGYGYTF. The DNA of the CDR3 is TGTGCCACCAGACCGGGCAGGGGGCGAGGCTATGGCTACACCTTC.

This chain connects TRBV6-1 to TRBJ1-2, with 7 bases fitting TRBD1. CDR3 length equals 13 residues. The V gene's germline CDR1 is MNHNS and CDR2 SASEGT. The V gene end was trimmed by 5 bases and the J gene end by 6 bases; junction bases not matched to a gene: 6. DNA of the CDR3: TGTGCCAGCAGTCCACAGGGGCTGAATGGCTACACCTTC. Translated: CASSPQGLNGYTF.